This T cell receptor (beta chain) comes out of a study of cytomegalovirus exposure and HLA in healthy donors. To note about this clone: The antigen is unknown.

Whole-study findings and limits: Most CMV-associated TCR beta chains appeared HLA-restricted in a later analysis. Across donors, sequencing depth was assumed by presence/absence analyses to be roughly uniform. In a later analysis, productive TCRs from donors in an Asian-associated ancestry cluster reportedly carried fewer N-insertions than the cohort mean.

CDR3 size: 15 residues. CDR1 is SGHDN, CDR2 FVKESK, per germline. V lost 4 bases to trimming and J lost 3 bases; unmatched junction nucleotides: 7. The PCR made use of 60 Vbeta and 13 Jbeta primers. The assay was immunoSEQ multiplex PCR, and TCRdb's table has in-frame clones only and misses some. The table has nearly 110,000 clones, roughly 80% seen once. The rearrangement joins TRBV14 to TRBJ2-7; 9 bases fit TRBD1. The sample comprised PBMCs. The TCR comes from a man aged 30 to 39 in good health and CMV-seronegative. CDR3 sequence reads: CASSRSGTGNYEQYF. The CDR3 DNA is TGTGCCAGCAGCCGGTCCGGGACAGGGAACTACGAGCAGTACTTC.